This TCR beta chain was captured in a study of blood T cell repertoires in COVID-19. Assay used: immunoSEQ multiplex PCR; TCRdb lists only in-frame clones, some missing. The table lists roughly 300,000 clones, 80% to 90% of them singletons. The CDR3 has 15 amino acids. V shed 5 bases and J 4 bases; nucleotides not matched to a gene: 8. Germline V gene lookup returns CDR1 MNHEY and CDR2 SVGAGI. Sequenced sample: peripheral blood. This chain connects TRBV6-5 to TRBJ2-1, with TRBD2 identical over 7 bases. This clonotype originated in a woman aged 25 to 39 with COVID-19, enrolled during active disease. In DNA, the CDR3 is TGTGCCAGCAGTAAACAGCGGGACTCATACAATGAGCAGTTCTTC. Translation: CASSKQRDSYNEQFF.